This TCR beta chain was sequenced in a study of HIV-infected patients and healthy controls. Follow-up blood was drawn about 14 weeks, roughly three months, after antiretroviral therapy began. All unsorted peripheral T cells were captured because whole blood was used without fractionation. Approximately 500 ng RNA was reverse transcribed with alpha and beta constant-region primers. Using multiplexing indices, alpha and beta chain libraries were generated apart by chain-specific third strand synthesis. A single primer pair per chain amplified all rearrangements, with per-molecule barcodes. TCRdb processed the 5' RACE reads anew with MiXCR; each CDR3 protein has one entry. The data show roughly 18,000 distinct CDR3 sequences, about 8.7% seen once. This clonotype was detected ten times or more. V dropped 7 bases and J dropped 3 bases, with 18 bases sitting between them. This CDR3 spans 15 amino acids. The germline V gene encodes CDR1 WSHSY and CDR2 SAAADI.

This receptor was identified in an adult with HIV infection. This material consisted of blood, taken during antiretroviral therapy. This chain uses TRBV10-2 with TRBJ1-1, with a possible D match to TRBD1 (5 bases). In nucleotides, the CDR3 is TGCGCCAGCACCGGAGGGACCTTCGGGGACACTGAAGCTTTCTTT. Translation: CASTGGTFGDTEAFF.